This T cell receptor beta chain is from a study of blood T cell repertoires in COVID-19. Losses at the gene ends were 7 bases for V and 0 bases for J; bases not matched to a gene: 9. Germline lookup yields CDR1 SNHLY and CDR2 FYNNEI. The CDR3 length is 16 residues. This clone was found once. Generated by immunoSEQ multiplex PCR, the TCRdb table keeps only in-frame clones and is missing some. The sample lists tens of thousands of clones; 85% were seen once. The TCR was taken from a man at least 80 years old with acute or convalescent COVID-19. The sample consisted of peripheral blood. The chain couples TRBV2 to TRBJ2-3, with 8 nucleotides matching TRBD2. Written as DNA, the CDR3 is TGTGCCAGCATGGGAGGAGCGGGGGTAAGCACAGATACGCAGTATTTT. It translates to CASMGGAGVSTDTQYF.